This T cell receptor beta chain was sequenced in a study of T cell repertoires in cytomegalovirus infection. Study details: HLA-C-restricted CMV epitopes, recently identified, and well-studied HLA-B-restricted ones were used by the study. Indications came from public TCR beta signatures; they pointed to CMV infection and to a matching HLA type.

TCRdb reprocessed the reads with MiXCR, giving one entry per CDR3 protein. The sample includes approximately 89,000 distinct CDR3 sequences, roughly 29% of them seen just once. Germline V gene sequence: CDR1 LNHNV, CDR2 YYDKDF (reference sequence). The CDR3 has 13 amino acids. V was trimmed by 1 base and J by 9 bases, leaving 7 bases between them. About this clonotype: Its antigen is unidentified.

The clonotype comes from a human donor in good health (CMV status not recorded). Some clones in this sample may be carry-over from other donors' samples. The specimen was CD8+ T cells from cultured PBMCs, collected from culture after CMV antigen stimulation. The V gene is TRBV15, the J gene TRBJ1-6; D is ambiguous. Here the CDR3 reads CATSRGGISPLHF. CDR3 nucleotide sequence: TGTGCCACCAGCAGAGGTGGGATTTCACCCCTCCACTTT.